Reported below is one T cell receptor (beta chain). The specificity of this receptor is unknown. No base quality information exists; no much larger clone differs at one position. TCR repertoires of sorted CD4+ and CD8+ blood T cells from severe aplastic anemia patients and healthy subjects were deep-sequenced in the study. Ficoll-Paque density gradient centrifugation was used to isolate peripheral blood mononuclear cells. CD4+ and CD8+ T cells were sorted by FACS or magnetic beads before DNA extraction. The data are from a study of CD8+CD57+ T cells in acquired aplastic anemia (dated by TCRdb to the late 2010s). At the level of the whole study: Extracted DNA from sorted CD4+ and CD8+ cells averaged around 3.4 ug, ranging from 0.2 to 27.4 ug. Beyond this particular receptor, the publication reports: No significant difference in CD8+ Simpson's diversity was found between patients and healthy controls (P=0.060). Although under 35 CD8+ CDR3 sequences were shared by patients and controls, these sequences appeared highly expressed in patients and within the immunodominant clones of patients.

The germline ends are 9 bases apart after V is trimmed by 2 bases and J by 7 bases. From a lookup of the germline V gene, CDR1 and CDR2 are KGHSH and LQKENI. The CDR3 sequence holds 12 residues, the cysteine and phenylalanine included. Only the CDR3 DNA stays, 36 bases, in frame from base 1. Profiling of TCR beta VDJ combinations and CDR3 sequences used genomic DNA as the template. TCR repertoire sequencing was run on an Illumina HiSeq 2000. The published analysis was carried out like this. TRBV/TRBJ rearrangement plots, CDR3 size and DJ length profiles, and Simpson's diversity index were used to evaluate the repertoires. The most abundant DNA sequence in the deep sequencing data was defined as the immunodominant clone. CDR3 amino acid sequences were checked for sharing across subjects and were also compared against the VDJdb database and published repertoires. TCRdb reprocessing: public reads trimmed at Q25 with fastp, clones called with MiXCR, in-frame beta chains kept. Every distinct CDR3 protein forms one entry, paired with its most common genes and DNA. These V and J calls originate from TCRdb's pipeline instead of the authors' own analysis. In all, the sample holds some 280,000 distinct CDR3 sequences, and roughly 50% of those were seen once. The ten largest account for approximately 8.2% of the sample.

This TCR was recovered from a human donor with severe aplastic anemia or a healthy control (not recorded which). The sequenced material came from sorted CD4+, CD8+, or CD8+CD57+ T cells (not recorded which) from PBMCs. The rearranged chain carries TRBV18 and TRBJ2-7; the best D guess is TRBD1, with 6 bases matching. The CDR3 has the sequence CASSPSTGEQYF. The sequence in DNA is TGTGCCAGCTCACCATCTACAGGGGAGCAGTACTTC.